One sample yielded the 2 T cell receptor beta chains listed below, sequenced in a study of cytomegalovirus exposure and HLA in healthy donors. Sequencing was performed with immunoSEQ multiplex PCR; in TCRdb, only in-frame clones are kept and a portion is missing. The table has roughly 140,000 clones, approximately 91% seen once. The sequencing sample was made of PBMCs. The receptors derive from a man aged 18 to 30 in good health and CMV-seronegative.

This clone was counted a few times. This chain uses TRBV10-3 with TRBJ2-1; D may be TRBD2 (5 bases). Per the germline V gene, CDR1 is ENHRY and CDR2 is SYGVKD. V shed 6 bases and J shed 2 bases, with 8 bases lying between them. CDR3 length equals 13 residues. The CDR3 here is CAIRDSTYNEQFF. In DNA form, the CDR3 reads TGTGCCATCAGGGACTCAACCTACAATGAGCAGTTCTTC.

V usage is TRBV11-2 and J usage is TRBJ2-7, with 7 bases fitting TRBD1. Per germline, CDR1 SGHAT and CDR2 FQNNGV. The CDR3 runs 16 residues. The V gene end was trimmed by 3 bases and the J gene end by 6 bases; junction bases not matched to a gene: 14. In nucleotides, the CDR3 is TGTGCCAGCAGCTTTTTATTCGACAGGGCTGTCTCCGAGCAGTACGTC. This translates into CASSFLFDRAVSEQYV.